The 25 T cell receptor beta chains in this list originate from one sample, sequenced in a study of CD8 T cells in ankylosing spondylitis. Study-wide findings and caveats: In ankylosing spondylitis blood, a motif of eight highly homologous TCR beta variants appeared characteristic.

TCRdb processed the 5' RACE reads anew with MiXCR; each CDR3 protein has one entry. The data contain under 850,000 distinct CDR3 sequences, 15% to 20% of them singletons. The antigens of these receptors remain unknown. Input material: blood, either unsorted or a sorted T cell fraction (not recorded which). The receptors shown here come from a male donor with ankylosing spondylitis.

The DNA of the CDR3 is TGCGCCAGCAGCTTGGCCTGGCAAAGCACAGATACGCAGTATTTT. Translation gives CASSLAWQSTDTQYF. The chain has TRBV5-1 and TRBJ2-3; D remains ambiguous. V shed 0 bases and J shed 0 bases, with 8 bases lying between them. The CDR3 is made up of 15 amino acids. Germline CDR1 SGHRS, CDR2 YFSETQ. Together with reference TRBV5-1 and TRBJ2-3, the CDR3 gives the full variable domain: KAGVTQTPRYLIKTRGQQVTLSCSPISGHRSVSWYQQTPGQGLQFLFEYFSETQRNKGNFPGRFSGRQFSNSRSEMNVSTLELGDSALYLCASSLAWQSTDTQYFGPGTRLTVL.

This clonotype was counted a single time. The chain employs TRBV28 and TRBJ2-1; D remains ambiguous. The germline V gene has CDR1 MDHEN and CDR2 SYDVKM. V gave up 3 bases and J gave up 6 bases, with 15 bases separating them. The CDR3 has 15 amino acids. The CDR3 bases are TGTGCCAGCAGTTTTTCTAAGACGGCCGTCAATGAGCAGTTCTTC. It encodes CASSFSKTAVNEQFF.

This clonotype was observed many times. The CDR3 loop reads CSAIPTDLYGYTF. The CDR3 nucleotides are TGCAGTGCAATACCGACAGACCTCTATGGCTACACCTTC. The chain carries TRBV20-1 and TRBJ1-2, with D perhaps TRBD1 (5 bases). V dropped 6 bases and J dropped 4 bases, with 15 bases sitting between them. This CDR3 is built from 13 residues. Per germline, CDR1 DFQATT and CDR2 SNEGSKA (reference sequence).

V usage is TRBV29-1 and J usage is TRBJ1-4, with D possibly TRBD1 on 6 matching bases. CDR1 SQVTM and CDR2 ANQGSEA come from the germline V gene. The CDR3 spans 14 residues. V lost 7 bases, J lost 2 bases, and 14 bases lay in between. The chain's CDR3 is CSAARGATNEKLFF. The CDR3 DNA sequence: TGCAGCGCCGCCCGGGGGGCCACTAATGAAAAACTGTTTTTT.

The rearrangement links TRBV20-1 to TRBJ2-7; D ambiguous. V lost 0 bases, J lost 0 bases, and 12 bases lay in between. The CDR3 runs 15 residues. Germline V gene lookup returns CDR1 DFQATT and CDR2 SNEGSKA (reference sequence). Written as DNA, the CDR3 is TGCAGTGCTAGAGATCACTTACTTAGCTCCTACGAGCAGTACTTC. It codes for CSARDHLLSSYEQYF.

The chain couples TRBV20-1 to TRBJ2-1; TRBD2 matches at 16 bases. Germline V gene lookup returns CDR1 DFQATT and CDR2 SNEGSKA (reference sequence). The CDR3 is made up of 14 amino acids. V shed 5 bases, J shed 5 bases, and the junction held 0 bases outside the gene matches. The CDR3 DNA reads as TGCAGTGCTGGGACTAGCGGGAGGGACAATGAGCAGTTCTTC. The encoded protein is CSAGTSGRDNEQFF.

This clonotype has just a few counts. The V call is TRBV2, the J call TRBJ2-3; 11 positions agree with TRBD2. V dropped 8 bases and J dropped 0; count of bases not matched to a gene: 4. This CDR3 is 15 amino acids long. Germline V gives CDR1 SNHLY, CDR2 FYNNEI. For the CDR3, the DNA is TGTGCCAGCGGGGGACTAGCGGCTAGCACAGATACGCAGTATTTT. Its translation: CASGGLAASTDTQYF.

This sequence joins TRBV10-3 and TRBJ1-5; D remains ambiguous. V lost 2 bases, J lost 7 bases, and 6 bases lay in between. CDR3 length equals 12 residues. Germline V gives CDR1 ENHRY, CDR2 SYGVKD. For the CDR3, the DNA is TGTGCCATCAGTGAGGGGTGGCAGCCCCAGCATTTT. Its protein is CAISEGWQPQHF.

This clonotype was counted only a few times. This rearrangement joins TRBV12-3 or TRBV12-4 to TRBJ2-5; D remains unclear. This CDR3 contains 13 residues. V was pared by 3 bases and J by 7 bases, with 12 bases between. The CDR3 DNA is TGTGCCAGCAGTTTGGGCACGGTTGGGACCCAGTACTTC. Translating it yields CASSLGTVGTQYF.

The gene calls are TRBV12-3 or TRBV12-4 and TRBJ2-3, with 12 bases fitting TRBD2. This CDR3 region has 16 residues. With 4 bases clipped from V and 4 bases from J, the junction kept 6 bases outside the gene matches. For the CDR3, the DNA is TGTGCCAGCAGTTCCTGGACTAGCGGGATACCAGATACGCAGTATTTT. This codes for CASSSWTSGIPDTQYF.

The chain is built from TRBV9 and TRBJ1-2; D perhaps matches TRBD1 (5 bases). V lost 3 bases to trimming and J lost 4 bases, with 16 bases between them. Germline loops: CDR1 SGDLS, CDR2 YYNGEE. The CDR3 totals 15 residues. CDR3 sequence (DNA): TGTGCCAGCAGCGAAGTCCCACGGGGCTTCTATGGCTACACCTTC. Translation: CASSEVPRGFYGYTF. Full variable domain (outside the CDR3, taken from reference TRBV9 and TRBJ1-2): DSGVTQTPKHLITATGQRVTLRCSPRSGDLSVYWYQQSLDQGLQFLIQYYNGEERAKGNILERFSAQQFPDLHSELNLSSLELGDSALYFCASSEVPRGFYGYTFGSGTRLTVV.

The chain employs TRBV4-1 and TRBJ1-1; a weak D match, TRBD1 (5 bases). Trimming stripped 0 bases from V and 1 base from J, with 9 bases between. The CDR3 covers 15 residues. Germline CDR1 is MGHRA and CDR2 is YSYEKL. The CDR3 DNA follows: TGCGCCAGCAGCCAAGAGGGGCTGGGGAACACTGAAGCTTTCTTT. Its protein is CASSQEGLGNTEAFF.

The V gene is TRBV4-1, the J gene TRBJ2-1; 16 bases line up with TRBD2. The germline V gene has CDR1 MGHRA and CDR2 YSYEKL. The CDR3 length is 24 residues. With 4 bases clipped from V and 0 bases from J, the junction kept 21 bases outside the gene matches. The CDR3 DNA follows: TGCGCCAGCAGCCCAACGTCCTTAGCCAACCCGGGACTAGCGGGAGGGGGCTCCTACAATGAGCAGTTCTTC. Translation: CASSPTSLANPGLAGGGSYNEQFF.

This clonotype showed up many times. This chain connects TRBV20-1 to TRBJ1-6; D might be TRBD1 (6 bases). The germline V and J ends were trimmed by 4 bases and 7 bases, with 20 bases remaining between them. Germline V gene lookup returns CDR1 DFQATT and CDR2 SNEGSKA (reference sequence). The length of the CDR3 is 16 residues. The CDR3 sequence: CSATARGTSKNSPLHF. The DNA of the CDR3 is TGCAGTGCTACTGCCCGCGGGACATCGAAGAATTCACCCCTCCACTTT.

The table lists this clonotype with many counts. This sequence joins TRBV7-2 and TRBJ2-1; 7 bases align to TRBD2. This CDR3 region has 16 residues. Germline CDR1 reads SGHTA; CDR2 reads FQGNSA. J was trimmed by 3 bases and V by 5 bases; bases with no gene match: 10. The CDR3 reads CASSPPGGASYNEQFF. The CDR3 DNA reads TGTGCCAGCAGCCCCCCGGGGGGAGCGAGCTACAATGAGCAGTTCTTC.

The chain links TRBV4-3 to TRBJ2-3; 14 bases match TRBD2. The CDR3 covers 18 residues. Germline CDR1 and CDR2: LGHNA and YSLEER. The V segment lost 4 bases and the J segment 2 bases; nucleotides outside the gene matches: 8. The CDR3 sequence: CASSLQRTSGGTTDTQYF. The CDR3 DNA follows: TGCGCCAGCAGCCTCCAACGGACTAGCGGGGGGACCACAGATACGCAGTATTTT.

The chain couples TRBV15 to TRBJ2-7, with TRBD2 identical over 7 bases. The V segment lost 5 bases and the J segment 6 bases; nucleotides outside the gene matches: 7. The CDR3 length is 13 residues. Germline CDR1 LNHNV, CDR2 YYDKDF (reference sequence). In DNA form, the CDR3 reads TGTGCCACCAGCGCGGGGACTACGGCCGAGCAGTACTTC. It is translated as CATSAGTTAEQYF.

This clonotype was detected a few times. This chain links TRBV4-1 with TRBJ2-2, with TRBD2 identical over 8 bases. Unmatched junction bases numbered 13, after V lost 0 bases and J lost 7 bases. The CDR3 is made up of 18 amino acids. CDR1 is MGHRA and CDR2 is YSYEKL in the germline V gene. CDR3 DNA sequence: TGCGCCAGCAGCCAAGAAGTTAGCGGGGACTTTCTAGGCGGGGAGCTGTTTTTT. This encodes CASSQEVSGDFLGGELFF.

The chain couples TRBV4-1 to TRBJ2-1; tentatively, D is TRBD2 (6 bases). Germline V gene lookup returns CDR1 MGHRA and CDR2 YSYEKL. There are 16 residues in the CDR3. Trimming removed 0 bases at V and 9 bases at J, with 18 bases between. The CDR3: CASSQDQAGRVVEQFF. CDR3 sequence (DNA): TGCGCCAGCAGCCAAGATCAGGCCGGGAGAGTTGTTGAGCAGTTCTTC.

This clonotype was found a few times. V is TRBV12-3 or TRBV12-4 and J is TRBJ1-2; the D is unclear. V gave up 7 bases and J gave up 6 bases, with 18 bases separating them. The CDR3 is 14 residues long. As DNA, the CDR3 is TGTGCCAGCACCCAGAGGTCCGGAGAAAATGGCTACACCTTC. It translates to CASTQRSGENGYTF.

This clonotype was counted between two and nine times. The genes are TRBV6-5 and TRBJ2-5; tentative D call: TRBD2 (5 bases). CDR3 length: 14 amino acids. Germline V gene lookup returns CDR1 MNHEY and CDR2 SVGAGI. Trimming left V 2 bases short and J 4 bases short, with 11 bases between. The CDR3 DNA follows: TGTGCCAGCAGTTACCCGGCAGGAGGAGAGACCCAGTACTTC. As protein: CASSYPAGGETQYF.

A word on this clonotype: This could be a read error, since a much larger clone is one nucleotide away. The chain uses TRBV4-3 and TRBJ2-1; 12 nucleotides align to TRBD2. Trimming cost V 0 bases and J 7 bases; bases outside gene matches: 7. The CDR3 covers 17 residues. Per the germline V gene, CDR1 is LGHNA and CDR2 is YSLEER. The DNA of the CDR3 is TGCGCCAGCAGCCAAGATGGAGGACTAGCGGGGCTTAATGAGCAGTTCTTC. Its translation is CASSQDGGLAGLNEQFF.

This clonotype was seen a handful of times. The chain uses TRBV6-1 and TRBJ1-5, with 8 bases identical to TRBD1. This CDR3 contains 15 residues. The V gene's germline CDR1 is MNHNS and CDR2 SASEGT. V shed 6 bases and J 4 bases; nucleotides not matched to a gene: 8. The CDR3 nucleotides read TGTGCCAGCAGCCCAGACAGGGGCCCTAATCAGCCCCAGCATTTT. Translating gives CASSPDRGPNQPQHF.

The chain carries TRBV5-1 and TRBJ2-1; the D is unclear. The CDR3 totals 13 residues. Trimming shortened V by 4 bases and J by 3 bases, and 8 bases separated the two germline ends. CDR1 is SGHRS and CDR2 is YFSETQ in the germline V gene. The CDR3 sequence is CASSDDNYNEQFF. The CDR3, as DNA: TGCGCCAGCAGCGACGACAACTACAATGAGCAGTTCTTC.

The J gene is TRBJ2-3, the V gene TRBV5-1; no clear D gene. The germline CDR1 and CDR2 sequences are SGHRS and YFSETQ. CDR3 length: 15 amino acids. Trimming removed 2 bases at V and 1 base at J, with 11 bases between. The CDR3 DNA reads TGCGCCAGCAGCTTAGTCTGGGTTGGCACAGATACGCAGTATTTT. Protein product: CASSLVWVGTDTQYF.